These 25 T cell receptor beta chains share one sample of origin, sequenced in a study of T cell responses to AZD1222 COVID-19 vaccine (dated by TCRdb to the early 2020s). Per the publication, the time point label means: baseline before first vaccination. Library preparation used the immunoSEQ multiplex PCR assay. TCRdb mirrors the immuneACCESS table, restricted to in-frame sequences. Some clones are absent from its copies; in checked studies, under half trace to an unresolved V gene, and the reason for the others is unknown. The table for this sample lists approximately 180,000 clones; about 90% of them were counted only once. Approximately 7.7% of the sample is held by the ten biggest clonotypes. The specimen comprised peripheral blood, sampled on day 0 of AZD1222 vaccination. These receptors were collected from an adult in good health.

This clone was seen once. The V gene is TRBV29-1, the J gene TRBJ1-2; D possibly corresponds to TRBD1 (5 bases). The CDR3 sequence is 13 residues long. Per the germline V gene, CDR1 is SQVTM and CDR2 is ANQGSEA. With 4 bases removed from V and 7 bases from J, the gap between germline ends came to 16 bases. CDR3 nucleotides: TGCAGCGTTGTTCGCCGGGACGTCACTGGCTACACCTTC. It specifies CSVVRRDVTGYTF.

CDR3 DNA sequence: TGTGCCAGCACCTCTTCATCAGGGGCCGATGAAGCTTTCTTT. Translation gives CASTSSSGADEAFF. The chain employs TRBV28 and TRBJ1-1, with D maybe TRBD1 (6 bases). The germline V gene has CDR1 MDHEN and CDR2 SYDVKM. Trimming stripped 7 bases from V and 7 bases from J, with 19 bases between. The CDR3 loop spans 14 amino acids.

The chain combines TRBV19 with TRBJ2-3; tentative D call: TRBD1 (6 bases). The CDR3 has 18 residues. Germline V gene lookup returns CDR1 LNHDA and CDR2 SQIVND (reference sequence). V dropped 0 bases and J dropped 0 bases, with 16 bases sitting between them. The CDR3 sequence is CASSIDSSDRTSTDTQYF. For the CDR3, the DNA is TGTGCCAGTAGTATAGATTCTTCGGACAGAACTAGCACAGATACGCAGTATTTT.

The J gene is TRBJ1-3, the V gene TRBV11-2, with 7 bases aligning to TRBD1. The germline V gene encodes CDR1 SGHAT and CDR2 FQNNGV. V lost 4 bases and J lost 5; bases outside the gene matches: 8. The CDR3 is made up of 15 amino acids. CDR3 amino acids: CASSSDRASRNTIYF. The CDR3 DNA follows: TGTGCCAGCAGCTCAGACAGGGCTAGTCGAAACACCATATATTTT.

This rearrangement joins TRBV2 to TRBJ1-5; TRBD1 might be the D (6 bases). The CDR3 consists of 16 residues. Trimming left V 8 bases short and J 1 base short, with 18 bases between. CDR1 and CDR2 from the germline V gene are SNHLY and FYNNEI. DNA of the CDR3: TGTGCCAGCCCTGGAGCGGGGGGCCGGAGCAATCAGCCCCAGCATTTT. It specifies CASPGAGGRSNQPQHF.

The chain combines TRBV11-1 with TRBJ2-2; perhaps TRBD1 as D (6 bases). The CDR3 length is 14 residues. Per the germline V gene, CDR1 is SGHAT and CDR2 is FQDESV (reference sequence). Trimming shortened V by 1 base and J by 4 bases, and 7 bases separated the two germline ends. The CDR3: CASSLGTVTGELFF. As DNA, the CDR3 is TGTGCCAGCAGCTTAGGGACAGTCACCGGGGAGCTGTTTTTT.

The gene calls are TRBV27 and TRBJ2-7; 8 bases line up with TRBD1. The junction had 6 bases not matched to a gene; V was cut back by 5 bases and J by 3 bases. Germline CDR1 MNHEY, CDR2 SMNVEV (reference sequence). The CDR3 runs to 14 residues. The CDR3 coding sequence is TGTGCCAGCAGTCGCCCCGACAGGGGCTACGAGCAGTACTTC. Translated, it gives CASSRPDRGYEQYF.

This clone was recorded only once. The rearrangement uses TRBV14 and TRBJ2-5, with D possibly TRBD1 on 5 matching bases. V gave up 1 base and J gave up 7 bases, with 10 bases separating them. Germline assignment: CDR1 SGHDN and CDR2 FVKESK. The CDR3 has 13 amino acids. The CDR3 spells CASSQASGLTQYF. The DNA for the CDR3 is TGTGCCAGCAGCCAAGCGTCAGGGTTGACCCAGTACTTC.

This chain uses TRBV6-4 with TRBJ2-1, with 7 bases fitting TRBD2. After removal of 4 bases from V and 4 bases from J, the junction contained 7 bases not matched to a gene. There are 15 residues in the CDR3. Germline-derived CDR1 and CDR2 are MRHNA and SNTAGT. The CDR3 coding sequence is TGTGCCAGCAGTGTTGAGGGAGGGCGGTACAATGAGCAGTTCTTC. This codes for CASSVEGGRYNEQFF.

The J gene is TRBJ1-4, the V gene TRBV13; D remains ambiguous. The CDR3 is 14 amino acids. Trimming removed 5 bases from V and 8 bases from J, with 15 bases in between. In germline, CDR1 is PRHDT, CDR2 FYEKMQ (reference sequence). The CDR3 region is CASSTWSGGEKLFF. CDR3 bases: TGTGCCAGCAGCACCTGGTCCGGTGGAGAAAAACTGTTTTTT. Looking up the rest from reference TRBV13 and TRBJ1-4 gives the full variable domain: AAGVIQSPRHLIKEKRETATLKCYPIPRHDTVYWYQQGPGQDPQFLISFYEKMQSDKGSIPDRFSAQQFSDYHSELNMSSLELGDSALYFCASSTWSGGEKLFFGSGTQLSVL.

CDR3 DNA sequence: TGTGCCAGCAGCTTTAGGGGGGGCCTCTTCGAGACCCAGTACTTC. Translated, it gives CASSFRGGLFETQYF. The rearrangement joins TRBV5-4 to TRBJ2-5, with D perhaps TRBD2 (7 bases). Germline CDR1 SGHNT, CDR2 YYREEE (reference sequence). V lost 2 bases and J 5 bases, leaving 16 bases between the germline ends. This CDR3 spans 15 amino acids.

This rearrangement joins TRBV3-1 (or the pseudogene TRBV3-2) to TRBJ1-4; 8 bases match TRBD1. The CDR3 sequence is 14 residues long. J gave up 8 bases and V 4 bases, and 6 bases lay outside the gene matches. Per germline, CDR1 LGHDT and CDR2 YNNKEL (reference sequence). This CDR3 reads CASSPGQGSEKLFF. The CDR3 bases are TGTGCCAGCAGCCCCGGACAGGGAAGCGAAAAACTGTTTTTT.

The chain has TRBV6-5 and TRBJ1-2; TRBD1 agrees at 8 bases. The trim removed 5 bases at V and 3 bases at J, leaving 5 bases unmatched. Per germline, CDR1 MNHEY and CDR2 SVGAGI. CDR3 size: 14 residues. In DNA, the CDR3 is TGTGCCAGCAGTAGGACAGGGAGGGACTATGGCTACACCTTC. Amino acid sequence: CASSRTGRDYGYTF.

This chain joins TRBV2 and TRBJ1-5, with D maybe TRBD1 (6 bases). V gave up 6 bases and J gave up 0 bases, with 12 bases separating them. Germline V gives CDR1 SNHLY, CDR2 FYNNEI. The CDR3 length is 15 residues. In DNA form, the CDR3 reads TGTGCCAGCAGACGGGGGGCAGGTAGCAATCAGCCCCAGCATTTT. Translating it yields CASRRGAGSNQPQHF. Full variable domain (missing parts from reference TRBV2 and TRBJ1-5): EPEVTQTPSHQVTQMGQEVILRCVPISNHLYFYWYRQILGQKVEFLVSFYNNEISEKSEIFDDQFSVERPDGSNFTLKIRSTKLEDSAMYFCASRRGAGSNQPQHFGDGTRLSIL.

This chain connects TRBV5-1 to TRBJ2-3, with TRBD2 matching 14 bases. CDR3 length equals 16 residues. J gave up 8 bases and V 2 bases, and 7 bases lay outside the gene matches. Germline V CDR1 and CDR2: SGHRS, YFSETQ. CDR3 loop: CASSLGTSGGPTTQYF. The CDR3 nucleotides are TGCGCCAGCAGCTTAGGGACTAGCGGGGGACCCACTACGCAGTATTTT.

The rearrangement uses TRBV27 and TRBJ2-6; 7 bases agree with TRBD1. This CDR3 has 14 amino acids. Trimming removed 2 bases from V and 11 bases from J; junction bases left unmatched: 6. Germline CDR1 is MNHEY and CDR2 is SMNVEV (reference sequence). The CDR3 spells CASSLRQGIYVLTF. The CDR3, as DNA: TGTGCCAGCAGTTTACGACAGGGCATATACGTCCTGACTTTC.

In nucleotides, the CDR3 is TGTGCCAGCAGCTTGTGGGGTAGGGGTGAAAAACTGTTTTTT. Its protein product is CASSLWGRGEKLFF. The gene calls are TRBV5-5 and TRBJ1-4; tentatively, D is TRBD1 (5 bases). Between the trimmed V and J ends, which lost 1 base and 7 bases, there was a span of 11 bases. CDR1 SGHKS and CDR2 YYEKEE come from the germline V gene (reference sequence). The CDR3 is 14 residues long. Looking up the rest from reference TRBV5-5 and TRBJ1-4 gives the full variable domain: DAGVTQSPTHLIKTRGQQVTLRCSPISGHKSVSWYQQVLGQGPQFIFQYYEKEERGRGNFPDRFSARQFPNYSSELNVNALLLGDSALYLCASSLWGRGEKLFFGSGTQLSVL.

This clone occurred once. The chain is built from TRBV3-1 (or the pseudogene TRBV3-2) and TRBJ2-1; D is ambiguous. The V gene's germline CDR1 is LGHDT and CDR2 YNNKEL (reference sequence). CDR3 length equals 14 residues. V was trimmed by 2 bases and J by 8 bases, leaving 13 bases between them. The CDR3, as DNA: TGTGCCAGCAGCCAAATGACCAAGGCGGATGAGCAGTTCTTC. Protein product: CASSQMTKADEQFF.

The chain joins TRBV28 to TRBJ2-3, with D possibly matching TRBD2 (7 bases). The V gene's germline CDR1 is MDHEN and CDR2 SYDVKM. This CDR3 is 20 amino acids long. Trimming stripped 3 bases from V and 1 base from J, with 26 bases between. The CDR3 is CASSFILDRWGGRRTDTQYF. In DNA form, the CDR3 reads TGTGCCAGCAGTTTCATCCTGGACAGATGGGGGGGGCGCCGCACAGATACGCAGTATTTT.

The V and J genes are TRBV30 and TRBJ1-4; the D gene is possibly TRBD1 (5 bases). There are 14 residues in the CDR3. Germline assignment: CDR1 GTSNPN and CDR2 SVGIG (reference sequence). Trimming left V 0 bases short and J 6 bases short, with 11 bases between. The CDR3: CAWSVGTGDEKLFF. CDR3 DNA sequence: TGTGCCTGGAGTGTAGGCACGGGGGATGAAAAACTGTTTTTT.

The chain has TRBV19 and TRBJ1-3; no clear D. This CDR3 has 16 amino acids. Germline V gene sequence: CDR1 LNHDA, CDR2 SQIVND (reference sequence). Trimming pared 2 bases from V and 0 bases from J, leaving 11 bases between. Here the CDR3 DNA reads TGTGCCAGTAGTATATCCCGCGGCCCCTCTGGAAACACCATATATTTT. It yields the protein CASSISRGPSGNTIYF.

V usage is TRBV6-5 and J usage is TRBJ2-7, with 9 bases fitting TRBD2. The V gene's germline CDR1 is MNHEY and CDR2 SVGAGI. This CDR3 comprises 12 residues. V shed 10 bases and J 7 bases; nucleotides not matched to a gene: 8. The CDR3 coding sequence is TGTGCCACTTCGCGGGGGGGCTATGAGCAGTACTTC. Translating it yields CATSRGGYEQYF.

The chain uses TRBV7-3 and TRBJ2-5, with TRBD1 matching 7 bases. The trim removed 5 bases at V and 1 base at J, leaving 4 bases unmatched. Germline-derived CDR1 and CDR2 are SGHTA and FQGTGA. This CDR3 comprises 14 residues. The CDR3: CASSLGQAQETQYF. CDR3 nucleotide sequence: TGTGCCAGCAGCCTTGGACAGGCCCAAGAGACCCAGTACTTC.

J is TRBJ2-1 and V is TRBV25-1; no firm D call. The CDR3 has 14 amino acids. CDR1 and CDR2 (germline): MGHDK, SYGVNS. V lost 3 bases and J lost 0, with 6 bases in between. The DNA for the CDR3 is TGTGCCAGCAGTGATGGGTTCTCCTACAATGAGCAGTTCTTC. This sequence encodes CASSDGFSYNEQFF.

CDR3 protein: CASSPDRGVTYEQYF. For the CDR3, the DNA is TGCGCCAGCAGCCCGGACAGGGGTGTGACCTACGAGCAGTACTTC. V usage is TRBV5-1 and J usage is TRBJ2-7; TRBD1 aligns across 9 bases. Per the germline V gene, CDR1 is SGHRS and CDR2 is YFSETQ. Germline trimming cut 4 bases from V and 2 bases from J; bases unmatched to any gene: 7. The length of the CDR3 is 15 residues.